This entry concerns a single T cell receptor beta chain. In this sample, this clone turned up many times. The antigen this receptor binds is unknown. Base qualities are not at hand, and no much larger clone is one base apart. No treatment had been received by any patient before thyroid surgery. Using T-cell receptor beta sequencing, the researchers looked back retrospectively at clinical samples from patients, gathered between about 2011 and 2019. The data originate from a study of metastatic and nonmetastatic thyroid tumors (dated by TCRdb to about 2020). Regarding the research as a whole: Repertoires from peripheral blood and from tumor or nodule tissue samples of malignant and benign thyroid patients were compared.

The library came from PCR. The data were produced on an Illumina HiSeq 4000. High-throughput sequencing was used to profile the CDR3 region of the TCR beta-chain in every patient. On the study's bioinformatics: A classifier to discriminate distant-metastatic papillary thyroid cancer patients was built from CDR3 differences across clinicopathological groups. The Shannon index was used to assess repertoire diversity, and the Morisita-Horn index was used to assess tumor-blood repertoire similarity. The public reads were quality trimmed at Q25 with fastp and then assembled into clones with MiXCR by TCRdb, keeping productive beta chains. TCRdb, not the original authors, processed these V and J calls. This sample has 65,000 to 70,000 clones in its table, and approximately 15% of those were observed once. Over 6% of the sample is held by the ten biggest clonotypes. The germline V gene (reference sequence) yields MNHEY for CDR1 and SMNVEV for CDR2. V is clipped by 2 bases and J by 2 bases, and the sequence between their germline boundaries is 10 bases long. Inclusive of the bounding cysteine and phenylalanine, the CDR3 is 15 residues long. The CDR3 DNA has 45 bases and is translated from base 1.

Overall study outcomes, separate from this receptor: In both blood and tumor samples, TCR beta diversity was reported to be significantly higher in malignant tumors than in benign nodules.

The sequence is built from TRBV27 and TRBJ1-3; TRBD1 is perhaps the D gene, given 6 matching bases. Sequenced input: blood. This clonotype was sampled from a male donor with papillary thyroid cancer or a benign thyroid nodule (not recorded which). Some clones in this sample may be carry-over from other donors' samples. DNA sequence: TGTGCCAGCAGTTTAACAGGGTATCCTGGAAACACCATATATTTT. Its translation is CASSLTGYPGNTIYF.